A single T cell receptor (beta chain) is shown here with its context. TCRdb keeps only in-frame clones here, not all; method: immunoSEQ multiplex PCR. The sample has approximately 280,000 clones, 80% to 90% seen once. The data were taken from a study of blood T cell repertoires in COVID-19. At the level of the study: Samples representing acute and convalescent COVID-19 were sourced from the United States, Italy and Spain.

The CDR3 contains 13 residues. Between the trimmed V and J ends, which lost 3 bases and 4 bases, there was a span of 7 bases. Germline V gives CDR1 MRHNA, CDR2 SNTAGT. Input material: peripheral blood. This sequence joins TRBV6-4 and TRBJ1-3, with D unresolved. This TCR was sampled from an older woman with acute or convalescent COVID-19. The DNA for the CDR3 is TGTGCCAGCAGTGAGAGTCCAGGAAACACCATATATTTT. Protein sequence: CASSESPGNTIYF.